The sequence of this TCR beta chain was determined in a study of blood T cell repertoires in COVID-19. Study-level background: COVID-19 samples from acute and convalescent phases originated in the United States, Italy and Spain.

Clones were read by immunoSEQ multiplex PCR, and TCRdb kept only the in-frame ones, dropping some. The sample lists roughly 200,000 clones; 85% to 90% were seen once. This clone was counted between two and nine times. What was sequenced was peripheral blood. The sequence was collected from a woman aged 60-75 years with acute or convalescent COVID-19.

For the CDR3, the DNA is TGTGCCAGCAGCTCCCAGGGGGGCTACACCTTC. This translates into CASSSQGGYTF. The chain combines TRBV5-8 with TRBJ1-2; D is possibly TRBD1 (6 bases). Germline CDR1 is SGHTS and CDR2 is YDEGEE. V was clipped by 3 bases and J by 8 bases, with 8 bases between them. The CDR3 has 11 amino acids. The whole variable domain, filled in from reference TRBV5-8 and TRBJ1-2, reads EAGVTQSPTHLIKTRGQQATLRCSPISGHTSVYWYQQALGLGLQFLLWYDEGEERNRGNFPPRFSGRQFPNYSSELNVNALELEDSALYLCASSSQGGYTFGSGTRLTVV.